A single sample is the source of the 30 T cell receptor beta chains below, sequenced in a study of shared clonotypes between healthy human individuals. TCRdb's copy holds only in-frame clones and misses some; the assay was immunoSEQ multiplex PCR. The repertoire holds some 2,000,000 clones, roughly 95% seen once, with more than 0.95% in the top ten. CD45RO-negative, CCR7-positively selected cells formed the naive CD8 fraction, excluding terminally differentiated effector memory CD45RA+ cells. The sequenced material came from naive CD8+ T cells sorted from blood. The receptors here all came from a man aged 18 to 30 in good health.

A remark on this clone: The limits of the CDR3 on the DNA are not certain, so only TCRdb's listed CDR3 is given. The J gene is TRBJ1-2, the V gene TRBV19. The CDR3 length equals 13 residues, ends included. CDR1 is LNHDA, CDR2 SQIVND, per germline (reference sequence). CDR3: CASSTSGASGYTF.

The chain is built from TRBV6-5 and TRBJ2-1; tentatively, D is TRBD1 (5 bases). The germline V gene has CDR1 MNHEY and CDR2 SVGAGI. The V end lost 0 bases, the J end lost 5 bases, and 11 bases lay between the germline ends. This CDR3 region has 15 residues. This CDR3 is CASSYSAGSNNEQFF. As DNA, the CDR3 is TGTGCCAGCAGTTACTCGGCAGGGTCCAACAATGAGCAGTTCTTC.

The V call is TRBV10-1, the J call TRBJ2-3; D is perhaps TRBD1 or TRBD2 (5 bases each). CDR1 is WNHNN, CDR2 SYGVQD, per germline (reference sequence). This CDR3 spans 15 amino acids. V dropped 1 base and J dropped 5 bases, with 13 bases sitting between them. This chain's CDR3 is CASSEFRRGVDTQYF. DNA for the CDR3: TGCGCCAGCAGTGAGTTCCGCCGGGGCGTAGATACGCAGTATTTT.

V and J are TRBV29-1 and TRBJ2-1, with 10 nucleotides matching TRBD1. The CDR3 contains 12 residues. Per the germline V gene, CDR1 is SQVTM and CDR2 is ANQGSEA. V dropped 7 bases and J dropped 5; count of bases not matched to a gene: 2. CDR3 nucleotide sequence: TGCAGCGGCGGACAGGGGGACAATGAGCAGTTCTTC. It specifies CSGGQGDNEQFF.

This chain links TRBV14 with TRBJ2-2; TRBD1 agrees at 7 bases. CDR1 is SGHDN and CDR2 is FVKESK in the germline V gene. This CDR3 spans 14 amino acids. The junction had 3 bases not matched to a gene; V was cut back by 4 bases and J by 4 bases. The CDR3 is CASSLTGTTGELFF. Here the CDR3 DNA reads TGTGCCAGCAGCCTGACAGGGACCACCGGGGAGCTGTTTTTT.

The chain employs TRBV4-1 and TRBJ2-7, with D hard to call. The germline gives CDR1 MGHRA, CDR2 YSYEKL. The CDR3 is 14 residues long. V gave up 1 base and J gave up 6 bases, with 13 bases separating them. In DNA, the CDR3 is TGCGCCAGCAGCCAAGGTGCGCTCCGAGGCGAGCAGTACTTC. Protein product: CASSQGALRGEQYF.

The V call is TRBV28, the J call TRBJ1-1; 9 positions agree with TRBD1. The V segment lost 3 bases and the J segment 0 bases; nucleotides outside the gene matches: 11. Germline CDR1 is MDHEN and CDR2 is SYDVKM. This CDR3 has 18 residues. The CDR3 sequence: CASSFARDRALLNTEAFF. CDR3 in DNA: TGTGCCAGCAGTTTCGCCCGGGACAGGGCCCTCCTGAACACTGAAGCTTTCTTT.

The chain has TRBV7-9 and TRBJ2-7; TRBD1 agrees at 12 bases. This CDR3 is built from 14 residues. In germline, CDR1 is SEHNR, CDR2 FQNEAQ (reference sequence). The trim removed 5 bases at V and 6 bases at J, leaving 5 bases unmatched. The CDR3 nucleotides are TGTGCCAGCAGCCGGGGGACAGGGGGCGTCGAGCAGTACTTC. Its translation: CASSRGTGGVEQYF. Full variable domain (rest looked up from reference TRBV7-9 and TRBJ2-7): DTGVSQNPRHKITKRGQNVTFRCDPISEHNRLYWYRQTLGQGPEFLTYFQNEAQLEKSRLLSDRFSAERPKGSFSTLEIQRTEQGDSAMYLCASSRGTGGVEQYFGPGTRLTVT.

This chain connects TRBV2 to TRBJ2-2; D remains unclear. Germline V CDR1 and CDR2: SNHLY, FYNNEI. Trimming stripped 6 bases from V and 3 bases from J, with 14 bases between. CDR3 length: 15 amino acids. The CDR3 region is CASSSSSLDTGELFF. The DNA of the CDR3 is TGTGCCAGCAGCTCATCTTCACTCGACACCGGGGAGCTGTTTTTT.

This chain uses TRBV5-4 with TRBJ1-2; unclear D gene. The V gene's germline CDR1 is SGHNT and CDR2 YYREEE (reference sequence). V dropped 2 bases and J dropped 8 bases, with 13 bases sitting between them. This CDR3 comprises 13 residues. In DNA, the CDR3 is TGTGCCAGCAGCTTATGGGGATCTGAGGGCTACACCTTC. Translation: CASSLWGSEGYTF. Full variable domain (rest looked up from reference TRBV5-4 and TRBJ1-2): ETGVTQSPTHLIKTRGQQVTLRCSSQSGHNTVSWYQQALGQGPQFIFQYYREEENGRGNFPPRFSGLQFPNYSSELNVNALELDDSALYLCASSLWGSEGYTFGSGTRLTVV.

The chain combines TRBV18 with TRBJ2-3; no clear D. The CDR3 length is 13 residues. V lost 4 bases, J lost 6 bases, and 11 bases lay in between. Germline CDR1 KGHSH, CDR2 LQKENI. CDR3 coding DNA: TGTGCCAGCTCACAATCCCACGGGGATACGCAGTATTTT. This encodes CASSQSHGDTQYF.

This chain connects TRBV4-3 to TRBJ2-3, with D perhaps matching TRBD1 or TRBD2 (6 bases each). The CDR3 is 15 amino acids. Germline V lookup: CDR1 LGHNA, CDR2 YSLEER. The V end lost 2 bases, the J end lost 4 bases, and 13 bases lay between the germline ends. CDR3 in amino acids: CASSQFGGGADTQYF. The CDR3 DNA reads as TGCGCCAGCAGCCAATTTGGAGGGGGAGCAGATACGCAGTATTTT.

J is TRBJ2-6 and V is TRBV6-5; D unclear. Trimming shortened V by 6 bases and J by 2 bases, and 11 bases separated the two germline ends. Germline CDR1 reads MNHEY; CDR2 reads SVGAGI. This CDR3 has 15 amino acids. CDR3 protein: CASSPIEPGANVLTF. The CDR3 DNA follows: TGTGCCAGCAGCCCCATCGAGCCTGGGGCCAACGTCCTGACTTTC.

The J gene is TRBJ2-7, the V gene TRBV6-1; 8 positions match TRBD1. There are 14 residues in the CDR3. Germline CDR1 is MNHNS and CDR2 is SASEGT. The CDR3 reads CGTSGTGQSYEQYF. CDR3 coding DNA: TGTGGAACCTCAGGGACAGGCCAATCCTACGAGCAGTACTTC.

CDR3: CATSRASTKNGYYGYTF. The CDR3 DNA is TGTGCCACCAGCAGAGCCTCGACAAAGAACGGATACTATGGCTACACCTTC. The chain combines TRBV15 with TRBJ1-2; D is undetermined. Trimming took off 1 base at V and 3 bases at J, with 18 bases between the two ends. The CDR3 is 17 residues long. Germline assignment: CDR1 LNHNV and CDR2 YYDKDF (reference sequence). The whole variable domain, remainder taken from reference TRBV15 and TRBJ1-2, is DAMVIQNPRYQVTQFGKPVTLSCSQTLNHNVMYWYQQKSSQAPKLLFHYYDKDFNNEADTPDNFQSRRPNTSFCFLDIRSPGLGDTAMYLCATSRASTKNGYYGYTFGSGTRLTVV.

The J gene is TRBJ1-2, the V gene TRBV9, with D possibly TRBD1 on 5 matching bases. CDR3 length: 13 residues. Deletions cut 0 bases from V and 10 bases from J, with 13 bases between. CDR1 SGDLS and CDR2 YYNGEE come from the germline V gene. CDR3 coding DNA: TGTGCCAGCAGCGTAGGGGACGGGCCCTCCTACACCTTC. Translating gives CASSVGDGPSYTF.

CDR3 in amino acids: CASSYPAGDGSYEQYF. The CDR3 DNA sequence: TGTGCCAGCAGTTACCCGGCGGGAGATGGGTCCTACGAGCAGTACTTC. J is TRBJ2-7 and V is TRBV6-5; 7 bases match TRBD2. The germline gives CDR1 MNHEY, CDR2 SVGAGI. The CDR3 consists of 16 residues. The ends lost 2 bases at V and 1 base at J; junction bases unmatched: 8.

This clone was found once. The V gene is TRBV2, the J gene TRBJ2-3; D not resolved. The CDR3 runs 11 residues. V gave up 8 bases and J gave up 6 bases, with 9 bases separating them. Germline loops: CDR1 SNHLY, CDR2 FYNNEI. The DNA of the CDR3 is TGTGCCAGCGACTGGGCGGATACGCAGTATTTT. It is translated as CASDWADTQYF. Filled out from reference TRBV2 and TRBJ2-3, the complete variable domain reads EPEVTQTPSHQVTQMGQEVILRCVPISNHLYFYWYRQILGQKVEFLVSFYNNEISEKSEIFDDQFSVERPDGSNFTLKIRSTKLEDSAMYFCASDWADTQYFGPGTRLTVL.

The chain's CDR3 is CAWSITVTSYEQYF. DNA of the CDR3: TGTGCCTGGAGTATTACAGTTACTTCCTACGAGCAGTACTTC. The chain employs TRBV30 and TRBJ2-7; no clear D. Per germline, CDR1 GTSNPN and CDR2 SVGIG (reference sequence). This CDR3 contains 14 residues. Trimming removed 2 bases from V and 1 base from J, with 12 bases in between.

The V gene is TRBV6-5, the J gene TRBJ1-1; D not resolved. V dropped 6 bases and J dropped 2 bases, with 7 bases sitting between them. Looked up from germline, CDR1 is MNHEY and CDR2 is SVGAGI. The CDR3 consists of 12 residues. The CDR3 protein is CASSLDNTEAFF. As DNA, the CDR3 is TGTGCCAGCAGCTTGGACAACACTGAAGCTTTCTTT.

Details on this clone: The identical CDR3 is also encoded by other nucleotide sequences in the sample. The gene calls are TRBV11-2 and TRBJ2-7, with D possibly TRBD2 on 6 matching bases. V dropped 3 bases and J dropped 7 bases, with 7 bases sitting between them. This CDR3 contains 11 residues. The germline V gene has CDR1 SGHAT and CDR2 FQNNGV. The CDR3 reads CASSFGREQYF. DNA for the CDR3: TGTGCCAGCAGCTTTGGGAGGGAGCAGTACTTC.

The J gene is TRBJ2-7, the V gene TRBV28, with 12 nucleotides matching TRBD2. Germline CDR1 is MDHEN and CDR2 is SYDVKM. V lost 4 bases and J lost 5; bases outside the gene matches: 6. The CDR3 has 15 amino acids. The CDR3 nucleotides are TGTGCCAGCAGTTCCGGACTAGCGGGGATGAACGAGCAGTACTTC. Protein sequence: CASSSGLAGMNEQYF.

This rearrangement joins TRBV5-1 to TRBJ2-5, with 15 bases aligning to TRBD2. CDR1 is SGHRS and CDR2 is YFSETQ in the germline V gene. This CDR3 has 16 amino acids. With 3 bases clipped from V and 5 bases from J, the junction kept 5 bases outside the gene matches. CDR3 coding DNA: TGCGCCAGCAGCTCGGGACTAGCGGGGGGTCTGGAGACCCAGTACTTC. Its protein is CASSSGLAGGLETQYF.

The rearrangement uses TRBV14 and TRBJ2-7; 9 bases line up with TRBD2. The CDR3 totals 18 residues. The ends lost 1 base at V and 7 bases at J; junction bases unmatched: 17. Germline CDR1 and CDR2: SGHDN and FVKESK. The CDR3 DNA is TGTGCCAGCAGCCAAGCGGTGTTTTCGACTAGCGGCCTGCTGGAGCAGTACTTC. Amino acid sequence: CASSQAVFSTSGLLEQYF.

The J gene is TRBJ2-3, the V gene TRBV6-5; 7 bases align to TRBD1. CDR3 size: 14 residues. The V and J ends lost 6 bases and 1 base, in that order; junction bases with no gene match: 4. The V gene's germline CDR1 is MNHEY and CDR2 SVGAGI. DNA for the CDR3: TGTGCCAGCAGCCTTGACAGGGGCACAGATACGCAGTATTTT. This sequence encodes CASSLDRGTDTQYF.

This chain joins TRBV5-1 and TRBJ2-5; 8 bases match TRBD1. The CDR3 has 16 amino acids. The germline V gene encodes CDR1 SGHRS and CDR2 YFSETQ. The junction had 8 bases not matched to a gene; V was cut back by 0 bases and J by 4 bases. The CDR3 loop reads CASSLAGAGGLETQYF. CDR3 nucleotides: TGCGCCAGCAGCTTGGCCGGGGCAGGGGGCTTAGAGACCCAGTACTTC.

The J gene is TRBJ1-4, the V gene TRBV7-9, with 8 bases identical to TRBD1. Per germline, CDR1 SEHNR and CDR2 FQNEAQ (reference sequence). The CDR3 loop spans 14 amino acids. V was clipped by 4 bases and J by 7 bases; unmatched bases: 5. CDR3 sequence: CASSSGQAIEKLFF. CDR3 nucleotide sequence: TGTGCCAGCAGCTCGGGACAGGCTATTGAAAAACTGTTTTTT.

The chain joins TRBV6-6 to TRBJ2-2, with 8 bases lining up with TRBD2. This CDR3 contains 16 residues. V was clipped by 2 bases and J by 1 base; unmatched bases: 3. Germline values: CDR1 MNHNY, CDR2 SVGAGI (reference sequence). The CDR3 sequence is CASSYGLAGNTGELFF. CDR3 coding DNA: TGTGCCAGCAGTTACGGGCTAGCGGGGAACACCGGGGAGCTGTTTTTT.

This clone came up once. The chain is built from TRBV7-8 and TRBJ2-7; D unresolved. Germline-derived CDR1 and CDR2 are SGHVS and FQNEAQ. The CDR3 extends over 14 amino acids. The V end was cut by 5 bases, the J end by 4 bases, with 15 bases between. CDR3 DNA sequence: TGTGCCAGCAGCGACCCGGGCATCCTTTACGAGCAGTACTTC. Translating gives CASSDPGILYEQYF.

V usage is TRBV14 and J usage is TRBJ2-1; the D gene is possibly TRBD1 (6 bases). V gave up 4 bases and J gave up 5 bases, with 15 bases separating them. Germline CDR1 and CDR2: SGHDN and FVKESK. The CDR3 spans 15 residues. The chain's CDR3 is CASSRTDITDNEQFF. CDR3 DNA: TGTGCCAGCAGCCGGACAGACATTACAGACAATGAGCAGTTCTTC.